This TCR beta chain was retrieved from a study of T cells in Graves' hyperthyroidism and ophthalmopathy (dated by TCRdb to the late 2010s). About the study as a whole: Peripheral blood was sampled at the time of initial diagnosis, prior to any treatment. Whether ophthalmopathy could be predicted prospectively was tested in an independent validation cohort made up of about 18 hyperthyroidism patients plus 17 patients who later progressed to ophthalmopathy. To identify distinguishing TCR V-J signatures, a discovery cohort of some 100 patients was used, comprising 40 to 45 with Graves' ophthalmopathy and around 57 with stable Graves' hyperthyroidism. The paper describes TCR Vbeta CDR3 sequencing of roughly 130 peripheral blood samples, made up of 43 ophthalmopathy patients, 70 to 80 hyperthyroidism patients and 17 progressor patients. After blood sampling, hyperthyroidism patients were treated with methimazole at a starting dose of 30 mg daily, and ophthalmopathy patients were treated with high-dose intravenous methylprednisolone. The study also compared thyroid tissue and blood T-cell repertoires from about six Graves' hyperthyroidism patients. The approximately 100 discovery patients were randomly divided into training and test sets at a 7:3 ratio.

TCR beta CDR3 regions were amplified from RNA transcripts. The first round of RT-PCR for the TCR CDR3 was performed with the HTBI primer set and the Qiagen OneStep RT-PCR kit. Libraries were constructed in a second round of multiplex PCR, after which size selection and purification were performed. The libraries were sequenced on an Illumina HiSeq2000 using paired-end 100 bp reads. On the study's bioinformatics: SOAPnuke was used to process the raw data, throwing out any read that contained adapters or uncalled bases, had a mean Phred below 15, or lacked an exact constant-primer or identifier match. COPE v1.2.5 was used to merge high-quality paired reads, and clonotypes were defined as unique nucleotide sequences. Clonotypes were aligned to IMGT TRBV, TRBD and TRBJ reference segments using MiTCR v1.1. The analysis included only V-J combinations with a frequency above 0.0001, which together covered around 99% of the repertoires. The TCS score was defined as F50 (clonal expansion) divided by E x V (chaos), with BLOSUM62-based TCRdist calculated between CDR3 peptides within each V-J. Welch's t-statistics and random forest reduced roughly 540 V-J features to some 14, which were used in a naive Bayes classifier (R e1071). The raw public reads went through TCRdb reprocessing: fastp at Q25, MiXCR clone calling, in-frame beta chains kept. One record per CDR3 amino acid sequence lists the most common genes and DNA. TCRdb, rather than the study authors, made the V and J calls. This sample gives approximately 360,000 distinct CDR3 sequences in total; around a sixth of them show up just once. Around 30% of the sample rests with the top ten.

Results the study describes overall, beyond this receptor: No statistical method was used to set the sample size in advance, and investigators knew the group allocation. Most expanded thyroid clonotypes (frequency above 0.001) were also detected in blood, suggesting blood repertoires may reflect thyroid immune responses. Ophthalmopathy was separated from stable hyperthyroidism by a 13 V-J signature model, with approximately 85% sensitivity and 81% to 82% specificity obtained in cross-validation and 80%/75% obtained in testing. In validation, the model predicted progression to ophthalmopathy with around 71% sensitivity and 72% to 85% specificity, a median of approximately 6.7 months before onset.

Hyperthyroidism patients were newly diagnosed, with disease duration under 2 months, and aged 18 to 65 years. The study excluded patients with uncontrolled infections, other autoimmune diseases, pregnancy or lactation. Diagnoses relied on clinical symptoms, serum thyroxine and TRAb, thyroid ultrasound and orbital computed tomography. Blood from progressor patients was drawn when they were first diagnosed with hyperthyroidism, before any ophthalmopathy symptoms appeared. Ficoll-Paque density gradient centrifugation was used to isolate PBMCs from around 9.1 ml of fresh peripheral blood. Progressor patients were defined as those initially diagnosed with Graves' hyperthyroidism in whom ophthalmopathy developed during follow-up. Total RNA was extracted with Trizol reagent, and quality was checked on an Agilent 2100 Bioanalyzer. In the germline V gene, CDR1 corresponds to MGHRA and CDR2 to YSYEKL. V is pared back by 1 base and J by 5 bases, with 15 bases lying between the germline termini. The CDR3, from cysteine to phenylalanine, totals 15 residues. Only the CDR3 DNA is retained, 45 bases long and in frame from the first base.

A remark on this clonotype: The antigen it recognizes is unknown. Base-call qualities are not available, and no considerably larger clone is one nucleotide away.

The sequence links TRBV4-1 to TRBJ2-7; the D gene is unclear. The sequencing input was blood. This receptor was taken from a woman younger than 35 with Graves' hyperthyroidism that later progressed to Graves' ophthalmopathy. The CDR3 loop reads CASSQALGLQDEQYF. The nucleotides are TGCGCCAGCAGCCAAGCCTTAGGGCTCCAGGACGAGCAGTACTTC.